These 12 T cell receptor beta chains were sequenced from one sample in a study of Ad26.COV2.S vaccination and SARS-CoV-2 variants. Treatment noted: 19 received Ad26.COV2.S at low or high dose, single or two shots; several received placebo; per-sample allocation not given. Day 63 after the first vaccine or placebo injection was the time point for sampling. The assay was immunoSEQ multiplex PCR, and TCRdb's table has in-frame clones only and misses some. The sample includes 250,000 or so clones, around 90% of them seen just once. The sample was peripheral blood, taken in a trial of Ad26.COV2.S vaccine versus placebo. These receptors were collected from a person between 18 and 65 years old who received the Ad26.COV2.S COVID-19 vaccine or a placebo.

The gene calls are TRBV14 and TRBJ2-7; D tentatively reads TRBD1 or TRBD2 (6 bases each). Looked up from germline, CDR1 is SGHDN and CDR2 is FVKESK. Trimming removed 0 bases at V and 0 bases at J, with 15 bases between. The CDR3 covers 17 residues. CDR3 in amino acids: CASSQELGGGSSYEQYF. The CDR3 nucleotides read TGTGCCAGCAGCCAAGAGCTTGGAGGGGGTAGCTCCTACGAGCAGTACTTC. The full variable domain, rest sourced from reference TRBV14 and TRBJ2-7, is EAGVTQFPSHSVIEKGQTVTLRCDPISGHDNLYWYRRVMGKEIKFLLHFVKESKQDESGMPNNRFLAERTGGTYSTLKVQPAELEDSGVYFCASSQELGGGSSYEQYFGPGTRLTVT.

The chain uses TRBV5-1 and TRBJ2-3; TRBD2 matches at 13 bases. The CDR3 consists of 17 residues. Per the germline V gene, CDR1 is SGHRS and CDR2 is YFSETQ. With V trimmed by 4 bases and J by 4 bases, 9 bases remained unmatched. CDR3 sequence: CASSLTRTSGSPDTQYF. In DNA form, the CDR3 reads TGCGCCAGCAGCCTGACCCGGACTAGCGGGAGCCCAGATACGCAGTATTTT.

A note on this clone: The same CDR3 arises from other DNA sequences in this sample as well. The rearrangement links TRBV7-2 to TRBJ2-1; D not resolved. This CDR3 region has 12 residues. CDR1 is SGHTA, CDR2 FQGNSA, per germline. V was shortened by 6 bases and J by 6 bases, with 9 bases between the two germline ends. CDR3 bases: TGTGCCAGCAGTCTAGGTGTCAATGAGCAGTTCTTC. Translating it yields CASSLGVNEQFF.

This chain connects TRBV5-1 to TRBJ1-2, with 8 positions matching TRBD1. CDR1 is SGHRS and CDR2 is YFSETQ in the germline V gene. V shed 0 bases, J shed 4 bases, and the junction held 2 bases outside the gene matches. This CDR3 contains 14 residues. For the CDR3, the DNA is TGCGCCAGCAGCTTGGATGGACAGGGCTATGGCTACACCTTC. It codes for CASSLDGQGYGYTF.

This clone was seen a handful of times. J is TRBJ1-5 and V is TRBV4-2; D unresolved. Germline assignment: CDR1 LGHNA and CDR2 YNFKEQ. The CDR3 sequence is 13 residues long. V was trimmed by 4 bases and J by 3 bases, leaving 7 bases between them. The CDR3 DNA sequence: TGTGCCAGCAGCCCCCGGATCAATCAGCCCCAGCATTTT. Translation gives CASSPRINQPQHF.

The V gene is TRBV18, the J gene TRBJ2-5, with unresolved D. CDR3 length: 15 amino acids. V lost 1 base, J lost 2 bases, and 11 bases lay in between. The germline V gene has CDR1 KGHSH and CDR2 LQKENI. Written as DNA, the CDR3 is TGTGCCAGCTCACCACAGACTGCAGAACAAGAGACCCAGTACTTC. It is translated as CASSPQTAEQETQYF.

The J gene is TRBJ2-3, the V gene TRBV6-4; D is unresolved. The germline V gene has CDR1 MRHNA and CDR2 SNTAGT. The CDR3 covers 15 residues. The germline V and J ends were trimmed by 6 bases and 3 bases, with 16 bases remaining between them. CDR3 residues: CASSPSSVGTDTQYF. The CDR3 DNA follows: TGTGCCAGCAGCCCAAGCAGCGTGGGGACAGATACGCAGTATTTT.

This rearrangement joins TRBV27 to TRBJ1-3; TRBD1 is a possible D gene (6 bases). This CDR3 is 17 amino acids long. Germline V gene lookup returns CDR1 MNHEY and CDR2 SMNVEV (reference sequence). V lost 0 bases and J 4 bases, leaving 16 bases between the germline ends. DNA of the CDR3: TGTGCCAGCAGTTTATCACCCCCGACAGGCGCGGGAAACACCATATATTTT. It specifies CASSLSPPTGAGNTIYF.

The genes are TRBV6-5 and TRBJ1-1, with TRBD1 identical over 9 bases. The CDR3 has 14 residues. Germline CDR1 and CDR2: MNHEY and SVGAGI. Germline trimming cut 2 bases from V and 7 bases from J; bases unmatched to any gene: 5. The CDR3 protein is CASSYVRGQGEAFF. CDR3 coding DNA: TGTGCCAGCAGTTACGTGCGGGGACAGGGTGAAGCTTTCTTT.

The count of this clone is one. CDR3 sequence reads: CASSLNPGQGPDTQYF. CDR3 DNA sequence: TGTGCCAGCAGCTTAAACCCGGGACAGGGGCCAGATACGCAGTATTTT. The chain combines TRBV3-1 (or the pseudogene TRBV3-2) with TRBJ2-3, with 10 positions matching TRBD1. V gave up 5 bases and J gave up 4 bases; unmatched junction bases: 9. This CDR3 contains 16 residues. The germline V gene has CDR1 LGHDT and CDR2 YNNKEL (reference sequence).

The table lists this clone with a few counts. This chain connects TRBV7-2 to TRBJ1-1; TRBD1 is a possible D gene (6 bases). The V end lost 4 bases, the J end lost 0 bases, and 18 bases lay between the germline ends. Germline CDR1 and CDR2: SGHTA and FQGNSA. CDR3 length equals 17 residues. The CDR3 loop is CASSSRGTRTMNTEAFF. CDR3 bases: TGTGCCAGCAGCTCACGGGGGACAAGGACTATGAACACTGAAGCTTTCTTT.

The sample holds a few counts of this clone. This rearrangement joins TRBV6-5 to TRBJ1-1; D unclear. The CDR3 has 14 amino acids. V was clipped by 2 bases and J by 4 bases, with 11 bases between them. Germline V gene data show CDR1 as MNHEY and CDR2 as SVGAGI. CDR3 in DNA: TGTGCCAGCAGTTACGACTCGGAGATCACTGAAGCTTTCTTT. Translating it yields CASSYDSEITEAFF.